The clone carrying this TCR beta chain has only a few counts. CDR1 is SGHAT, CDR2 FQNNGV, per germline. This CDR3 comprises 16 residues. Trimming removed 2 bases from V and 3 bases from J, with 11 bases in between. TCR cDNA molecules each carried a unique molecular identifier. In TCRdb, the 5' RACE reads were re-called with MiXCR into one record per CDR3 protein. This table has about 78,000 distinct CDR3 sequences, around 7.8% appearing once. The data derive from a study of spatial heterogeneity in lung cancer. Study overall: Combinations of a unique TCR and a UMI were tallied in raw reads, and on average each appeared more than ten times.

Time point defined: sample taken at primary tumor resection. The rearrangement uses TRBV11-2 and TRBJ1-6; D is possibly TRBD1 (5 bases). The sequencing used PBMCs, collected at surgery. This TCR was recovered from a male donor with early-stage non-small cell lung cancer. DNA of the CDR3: TGTGCCAGCAGCTTAACGCAGGGCTTCTATAATTCACCCCTCCACTTT. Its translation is CASSLTQGFYNSPLHF.